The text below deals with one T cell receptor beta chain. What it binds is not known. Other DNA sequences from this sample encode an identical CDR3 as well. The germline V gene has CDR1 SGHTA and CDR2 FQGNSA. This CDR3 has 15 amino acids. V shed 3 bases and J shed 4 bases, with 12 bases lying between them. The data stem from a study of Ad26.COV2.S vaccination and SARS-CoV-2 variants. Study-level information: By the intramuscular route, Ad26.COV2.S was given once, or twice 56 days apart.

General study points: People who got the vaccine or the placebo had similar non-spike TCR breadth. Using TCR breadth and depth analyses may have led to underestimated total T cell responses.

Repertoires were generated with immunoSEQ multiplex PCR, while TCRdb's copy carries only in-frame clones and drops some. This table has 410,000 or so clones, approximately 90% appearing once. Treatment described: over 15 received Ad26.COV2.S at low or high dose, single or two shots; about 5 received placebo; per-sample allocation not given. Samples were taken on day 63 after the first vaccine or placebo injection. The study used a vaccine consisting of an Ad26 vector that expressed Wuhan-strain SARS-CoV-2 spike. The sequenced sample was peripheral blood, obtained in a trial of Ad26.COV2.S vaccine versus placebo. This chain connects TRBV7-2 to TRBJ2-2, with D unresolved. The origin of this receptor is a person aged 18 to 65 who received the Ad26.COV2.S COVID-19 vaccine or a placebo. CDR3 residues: CASSLGGSGTGELFF. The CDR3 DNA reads TGTGCCAGCAGCTTGGGCGGATCGGGCACCGGGGAGCTGTTTTTT.